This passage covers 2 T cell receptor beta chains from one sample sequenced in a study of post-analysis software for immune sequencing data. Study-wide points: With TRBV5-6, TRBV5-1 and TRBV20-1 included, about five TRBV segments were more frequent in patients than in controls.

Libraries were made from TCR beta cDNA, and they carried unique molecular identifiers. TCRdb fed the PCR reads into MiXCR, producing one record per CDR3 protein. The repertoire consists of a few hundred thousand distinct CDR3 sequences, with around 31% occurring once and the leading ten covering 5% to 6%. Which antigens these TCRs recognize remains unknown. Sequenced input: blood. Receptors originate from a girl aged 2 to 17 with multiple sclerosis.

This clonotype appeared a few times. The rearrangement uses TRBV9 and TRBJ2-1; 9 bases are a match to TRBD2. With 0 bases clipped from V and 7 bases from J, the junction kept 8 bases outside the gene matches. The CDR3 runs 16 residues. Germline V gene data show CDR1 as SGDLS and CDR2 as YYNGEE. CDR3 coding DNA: TGTGCCAGCAGCGTAGGGGCGGGGGGGCCTTCAAATGAGCAGTTCTTC. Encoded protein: CASSVGAGGPSNEQFF.

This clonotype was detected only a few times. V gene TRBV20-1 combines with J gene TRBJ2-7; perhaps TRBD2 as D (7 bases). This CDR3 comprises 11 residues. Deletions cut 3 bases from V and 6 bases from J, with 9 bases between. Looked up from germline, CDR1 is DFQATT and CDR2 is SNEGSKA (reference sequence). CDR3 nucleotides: TGCAGTGCTAGGGCGGGGGCCGAGCAGTACTTC. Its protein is CSARAGAEQYF.